This T cell receptor beta chain was sequenced for a study of T cells in localized non-small cell lung cancer. Details on this clone: Its cognate antigen is unknown.

Sequenced by immunoSEQ multiplex PCR; TCRdb stores in-frame clones only, minus some. The sample lists tens of thousands of clones, roughly 81% occurring once. Study-wide results and limits: Longer overall survival was associated with a higher density of T cells in the blood. The tumor had only one region sequenced, so heterogeneity remains possible. Maximal T cell clonality occurred in uninvolved adjacent lung, with tumor ranking below it. A median of approximately 50 clones ranked among the top 100 in tumor appeared in adjacent lung.

Germline loops: CDR1 SGHRS, CDR2 YFSETQ. The CDR3 loop spans 14 amino acids. V lost 0 bases to trimming and J lost 4 bases, with 8 bases between them. The sequence was obtained from a female donor over 55 with stage I lung adenocarcinoma. The sample here was peripheral blood, taken before any cancer treatment. The chain joins TRBV5-1 to TRBJ1-5; no reliable D call. The CDR3 coding sequence is TGCGCCAGCAGCTTGGGTAACGGGAATCAGCCCCAGCATTTT. Its translation is CASSLGNGNQPQHF.